This T cell receptor beta chain was recorded in a study of human T cells and chemical hapten exposure. Overall study context: Across the whole study, which lasted approximately 23 weeks, patients were given diphenylcyclopropenone on the scalp once a week. Upper back patch tests used 0.01% DPC, scored after 6 days.

TCRdb passed the RACE reads through MiXCR, listing each CDR3 protein once. The sample shows about 270,000 distinct CDR3 sequences, roughly 8% of them seen only once. This sample's time point: pre-sensitization, week 0. As to treatment: therapeutic diphenylcyclopropenone sensitization with weekly scalp DPC. In every case, blood was obtained before the patch test was applied. Trimming removed 5 bases from V and 0 bases from J, with 17 bases in between. The CDR3 runs to 17 residues. The specimen was whole blood, collected in connection with sensitization to the hapten diphenylcyclopropenone (DPC). J is TRBJ2-4 and V is TRBV12-3 or TRBV12-4; D remains ambiguous. The sequence was collected from a man between 18 and 35 years old with alopecia areata. Some clones in this sample may be carry-over from other donors' samples. CDR3 DNA sequence: TGTGCCAGCAGTCCAAAGACCCCCTGGTTAGCCAAAAACATTCAGTACTTC. Residues: CASSPKTPWLAKNIQYF.